This T cell receptor beta chain was found in a study of CD8 T cells in ankylosing spondylitis. Broader study findings: Some of these motif variants have turned up before, in reports on reactive arthritis synovial fluid and blood. Disease-linked clones reportedly concentrated significantly in matched ankylosing spondylitis synovial fluid. Peripheral blood held disease-linked clones only at relatively low frequency, and these were CD8+.

This clonotype was seen only a few times. Its target is not known. Scientists made TCR beta libraries using quantitative 5'-RACE with molecular barcodes. Using its own MiXCR run on the 5' RACE reads, TCRdb lists one record per CDR3 protein. The table has 270,000 or so distinct CDR3 sequences, about a sixth seen once. V was shortened by 6 bases and J by 1 base, with 18 bases between the two germline ends. The CDR3 spans 15 residues. Germline V gene data show CDR1 as DFQATT and CDR2 as SNEGSKA (reference sequence). The chain is built from TRBV20-1 and TRBJ1-1, with D maybe TRBD1 (5 bases). The sequence derives from a male donor with ankylosing spondylitis or in good health (not recorded which). The material sequenced was blood, either unsorted or a sorted T cell fraction (not recorded which). The CDR3 loop reads CSARTYDSENTEAFF. The CDR3 region has the DNA TGCAGTGCCCGAACGTACGACAGTGAGAACACTGAAGCTTTCTTT.